One and the same sample provided the 15 T cell receptor beta chains below, sequenced in a study of T cell responses to AZD1222 COVID-19 vaccine. Produced via immunoSEQ multiplex PCR; TCRdb's table is partial and in-frame only. The data hold about 130,000 clones, with about 92% observed a single time. Specimen: peripheral blood, collected on day 0 of AZD1222 vaccination. The receptors were gathered from an adult in good health.

The J gene is TRBJ1-4, the V gene TRBV4-1; TRBD1 matches 7 bases. Per the germline V gene, CDR1 is MGHRA and CDR2 is YSYEKL. V was pared by 3 bases and J by 8 bases, with 15 bases of the junction left unmatched. CDR3 length: 17 amino acids. The CDR3 is CASSQYITGDTKEKLFF. The CDR3 nucleotides are TGCGCCAGCAGCCAGTACATTACAGGGGATACCAAGGAAAAACTGTTTTTT.

J is TRBJ2-4 and V is TRBV19; TRBD1 aligns across 9 bases. From germline, CDR1 is LNHDA and CDR2 SQIVND (reference sequence). The junction had 6 bases not matched to a gene; V was cut back by 3 bases and J by 3 bases. The CDR3 has 16 amino acids. The CDR3 reads CASSMQSTGGKNIQYF. The CDR3 bases are TGTGCCAGTAGTATGCAATCGACAGGGGGCAAAAACATTCAGTACTTC.

The chain employs TRBV5-8 and TRBJ1-5; 7 bases are shared with TRBD1. The CDR3 has 15 amino acids. The J segment lost 0 bases and the V segment lost 4 bases, leaving 4 bases of the junction unmatched. Germline V gene data show CDR1 as SGHTS and CDR2 as YDEGEE. This CDR3 reads CASSRGQTSNQPQHF. The CDR3 DNA follows: TGTGCCAGCAGCAGGGGACAGACTAGCAATCAGCCCCAGCATTTT.

The chain is built from TRBV5-4 and TRBJ2-1; 8 nucleotides agree with TRBD2. Germline CDR1 and CDR2: SGHNT and YYREEE (reference sequence). The trim removed 4 bases at V and 10 bases at J, leaving 13 bases unmatched. The CDR3 extends over 15 amino acids. This CDR3 is CASSLGGTSRSEQFF. CDR3 DNA sequence: TGTGCCAGCAGCCTAGGGGGGACTAGTCGATCCGAGCAGTTCTTC.

J is TRBJ2-7 and V is TRBV7-2; TRBD1 aligns across 10 bases. The CDR3 sequence is 16 residues long. Germline-derived CDR1 and CDR2 are SGHTA and FQGNSA. The V segment lost 3 bases and the J segment 5 bases; nucleotides outside the gene matches: 10. The DNA of the CDR3 is TGTGCCAGCAGCTTGCCGGGACAGGGGCTTCGGGACGAGCAGTACTTC. This sequence encodes CASSLPGQGLRDEQYF.

The DNA of the CDR3 is TGTGCCAGAAGCAAGGGACAGGGGGCCATGAACACTGAAGCTTTCTTT. Protein: CARSKGQGAMNTEAFF. The rearrangement uses TRBV5-3 and TRBJ1-1, with 12 bases aligning to TRBD1. TRBV5-3 is marked as an open reading frame, function uncertain. V lost 4 bases to trimming and J lost 0 bases; unmatched junction nucleotides: 4. There are 16 residues in the CDR3.

The rearrangement joins TRBV7-9 to TRBJ1-1, with a weak D call TRBD1 (5 bases). Trimming pared 5 bases from V and 1 base from J, leaving 17 bases between. Germline CDR1 and CDR2: SEHNR and FQNEAQ (reference sequence). The CDR3 is made up of 16 amino acids. The CDR3 DNA follows: TGTGCCAGCAGCCCGCGGGGGAGGGGCCAGAACACTGAAGCTTTCTTT. Encoded protein: CASSPRGRGQNTEAFF.

This clone has just a few counts. V is TRBV6-2 or TRBV6-3 and J is TRBJ1-1; no clear D. The CDR3 loop spans 13 amino acids. Germline lookup yields CDR1 MNHEY and CDR2 SVGEGT. V lost 2 bases, J lost 4 bases, and 8 bases lay in between. CDR3: CASSYGSGTEAFF. DNA of the CDR3: TGTGCCAGCAGTTACGGGAGTGGCACTGAAGCTTTCTTT.

This chain joins TRBV4-1 and TRBJ2-3; unclear D gene. Trimming took 5 bases from V and 0 from J, leaving 15 bases between them. CDR1 is MGHRA and CDR2 is YSYEKL in the germline V gene. This CDR3 comprises 16 residues. CDR3 coding DNA: TGCGCCAGCAGCTCCTCGCGGTCGGATAGCACAGATACGCAGTATTTT. Translation: CASSSSRSDSTDTQYF.

This chain uses TRBV5-1 with TRBJ2-7; the match to TRBD2 covers 8 bases. V dropped 3 bases and J dropped 1; count of bases not matched to a gene: 6. The CDR3 is made up of 15 amino acids. In germline, CDR1 is SGHRS, CDR2 YFSETQ. This chain's CDR3 is CASSSTLADSYEQYF. CDR3 sequence (DNA): TGCGCCAGCAGCTCGACACTAGCGGATTCCTACGAGCAGTACTTC.

The chain couples TRBV7-6 to TRBJ1-6; D ambiguous. Trimming took off 3 bases at V and 0 bases at J, with 6 bases between the two ends. This CDR3 is built from 15 residues. Germline assignment: CDR1 SGHVS and CDR2 FNYEAQ. CDR3: CASSLYSSYNSPLHF. For the CDR3, the DNA is TGTGCCAGCAGCTTGTACAGCTCCTATAATTCACCCCTCCACTTT.

The chain is built from TRBV30 and TRBJ1-5, with D unresolved. Germline CDR1 and CDR2: GTSNPN and SVGIG (reference sequence). V lost 1 base, J lost 0 bases, and 4 bases lay in between. The CDR3 runs 13 residues. The CDR3 nucleotides read TGTGCCTGGAGTGGGATTAGCAATCAGCCCCAGCATTTT. Its translation: CAWSGISNQPQHF.

The rearrangement uses TRBV7-8 and TRBJ2-3; TRBD1 or TRBD2 may be the D gene (6 bases each). V was shortened by 2 bases and J by 10 bases, with 16 bases between the two germline ends. The CDR3 length is 14 residues. CDR1 SGHVS and CDR2 FQNEAQ come from the germline V gene. The CDR3 loop reads CASSLLTRGEAQYF. The CDR3 DNA reads TGTGCCAGCAGCTTATTAACTAGGGGGGAGGCGCAGTATTTT. Variable domain in full (rest from reference TRBV7-8 and TRBJ2-3): GAGVSQSPRYKVAKRGQDVALRCDPISGHVSLFWYQQALGQGPEFLTYFQNEAQLDKSGLPSDRFFAERPEGSVSTLKIQRTQQEDSAVYLCASSLLTRGEAQYFGPGTRLTVL.

V usage is TRBV14 and J usage is TRBJ2-1, with 10 bases identical to TRBD2. J lost 2 bases, V lost 6 bases, and 4 bases had no gene match. This CDR3 region has 15 residues. Germline CDR1 SGHDN, CDR2 FVKESK. CDR3 sequence reads: CASSRTSGTYNEQFF. In nucleotides, the CDR3 is TGTGCCAGCAGTCGGACTAGCGGAACCTACAATGAGCAGTTCTTC.

The rearrangement uses TRBV7-9 and TRBJ1-6; D is perhaps TRBD1 (6 bases). Per the germline V gene, CDR1 is SEHNR and CDR2 is FQNEAQ (reference sequence). Trimming removed 2 bases from V and 8 bases from J, with 13 bases in between. The CDR3 spans 15 residues. CDR3 in amino acids: CASSLLGGWDSPLHF. The CDR3 DNA reads TGTGCCAGCAGCTTACTTGGGGGCTGGGATTCACCCCTCCACTTT.